This entry lists 18 T cell receptor beta chains sequenced from one sample in a study of early T cells in non-severe SARS-CoV-2 infection. MiXCR, applied by TCRdb to the 5' RACE reads, yields one record per CDR3 protein. The profile covers about 59,000 distinct CDR3 sequences, with less than 15% appearing a single time and almost 9.5% taken by the ten largest. Sequencing was performed on whole blood, taken at baseline. These receptors came from an adult who was a healthcare worker with PCR-confirmed SARS-CoV-2 infection or an uninfected control (not recorded which).

This clonotype was seen more than once but under ten times. CDR3 DNA sequence: TGTGCCAGCTCACCACTCGGAGTGACCGGGGAGCTGTTTTTT. Its protein product is CASSPLGVTGELFF. This sequence joins TRBV18 and TRBJ2-2, with unresolved D. Trimming removed 1 base at V and 5 bases at J, with 8 bases between. CDR1 and CDR2 (germline): KGHSH, LQKENI. The CDR3 length is 14 residues.

V is TRBV5-1 and J is TRBJ1-3; D ambiguous. The germline V gene has CDR1 SGHRS and CDR2 YFSETQ. This CDR3 spans 12 amino acids. V shed 0 bases and J shed 8 bases, with 6 bases lying between them. DNA for the CDR3: TGCGCCAGCAGCTTGGAGGAGGACACCATATATTTT. Amino acid sequence: CASSLEEDTIYF.

This chain's CDR3 is CSVGRGYEQYF. As DNA, the CDR3 is TGCAGCGTCGGGAGGGGGTACGAGCAGTACTTC. The rearrangement uses TRBV29-1 and TRBJ2-7; TRBD2 matches at 8 bases. Germline CDR1 SQVTM, CDR2 ANQGSEA. V was clipped by 6 bases and J by 4 bases; unmatched bases: 2. There are 11 residues in the CDR3.

This clonotype was seen ten or more times. The chain joins TRBV3-1 to TRBJ2-7; 7 nucleotides agree with TRBD1. CDR3 length: 14 residues. V trimming: 3 bases; J trimming: 4 bases; junction bases outside the gene matches: 6. In germline, CDR1 is LGHDT, CDR2 YNNKEL (reference sequence). The CDR3 loop reads CASSQAGTEYEQYF. CDR3 coding DNA: TGTGCCAGCAGCCAGGCCGGGACAGAGTACGAGCAGTACTTC.

This clonotype came up many times. The rearrangement joins TRBV7-2 to TRBJ2-1; 8 bases agree with TRBD2. The CDR3 covers 15 residues. J was trimmed by 4 bases and V by 6 bases; bases with no gene match: 8. Germline assignment: CDR1 SGHTA and CDR2 FQGNSA. CDR3 sequence reads: CASRSTSGLYNEQFF. CDR3 coding DNA: TGTGCCAGCAGGTCCACTAGCGGCCTTTACAATGAGCAGTTCTTC.

In its sample, this clonotype was seen many times. At one end, the junction sequence differs from germline, possibly due to a read error. This chain links TRBV7-6 with TRBJ1-5, with D possibly being TRBD1 (5 bases). The CDR3 extends over 15 amino acids. Germline V CDR1 and CDR2: SGHVS, FNYEAQ. The CDR3 region is CASSFSDSSDQPQHF. In DNA, the CDR3 is TGTGCCAGCAGTTTCTCTGACAGTAGCGATCAGCCCCAGCATTTT.

This clonotype has just a few counts. V gene TRBV20-1 combines with J gene TRBJ1-1; D ambiguous. Per the germline V gene, CDR1 is DFQATT and CDR2 is SNEGSKA (reference sequence). Trimming took off 3 bases at V and 7 bases at J, with 9 bases between the two ends. The CDR3 has 11 residues. In nucleotides, the CDR3 is TGCAGTGCTAGGCAAGGATATGAAGCTTTCTTT. Amino acid sequence: CSARQGYEAFF.

A note on this clonotype: This may be a read error: a much more frequent sequence differs by one nucleotide. In this CDR3 the conserved last residue, phenylalanine or tryptophan, is missing, so a read error is likely. The genes are TRBV7-2 and TRBJ2-6, with a weak D call TRBD1 (6 bases). The V end was cut by 5 bases, the J end by 0 bases, with 17 bases between. The germline CDR1 and CDR2 sequences are SGHTA and FQGNSA. The CDR3 sequence is 18 residues long. CDR3 DNA sequence: TGTGCCAGCAGCAGCCGGGACACCACGTTCTCTGGGGCCAACGTCCTGACTTCC. Amino acid sequence: CASSSRDTTFSGANVLTS.

Details on this clonotype: Germline and junction disagree at one end, which may indicate a read error. This rearrangement joins TRBV7-9 to TRBJ2-2, with unresolved D. This CDR3 has 15 amino acids. Germline assignment: CDR1 SEHNR and CDR2 FQNEAQ (reference sequence). The CDR3 bases are TGTGTCAGCAGCTTAAGTAACAGCAACACCGGGGAGCTGTTTTTT. It is translated as CVSSLSNSNTGELFF.

The V gene is TRBV5-1, the J gene TRBJ1-2; TRBD1 is a possible D gene (5 bases). CDR3 length: 13 amino acids. The germline V and J ends were trimmed by 3 bases and 7 bases, with 13 bases remaining between them. The germline V gene has CDR1 SGHRS and CDR2 YFSETQ. The CDR3 spells CASSSGGGSGYTF. The CDR3 nucleotides read TGCGCCAGCAGCTCCGGCGGGGGGTCTGGCTACACCTTC.

This clonotype was seen a few times. CDR3 residues: CASSIDNYEQYF. The CDR3 bases are TGTGCCAGCAGCATCGACAACTACGAGCAGTACTTC. The chain employs TRBV5-4 and TRBJ2-7; D unresolved. The CDR3 totals 12 residues. Trimming pared 4 bases from V and 3 bases from J, leaving 8 bases between. The V gene's germline CDR1 is SGHNT and CDR2 YYREEE (reference sequence). Complete variable domain (other parts from reference TRBV5-4 and TRBJ2-7): ETGVTQSPTHLIKTRGQQVTLRCSSQSGHNTVSWYQQALGQGPQFIFQYYREEENGRGNFPPRFSGLQFPNYSSELNVNALELDDSALYLCASSIDNYEQYFGPGTRLTVT.

The gene calls are TRBV20-1 and TRBJ2-5; no clear D gene. V was clipped by 3 bases and J by 1 base, with 9 bases between them. The CDR3 totals 13 residues. Germline V CDR1 and CDR2: DFQATT, SNEGSKA (reference sequence). CDR3 sequence reads: CSARWQIQETQYF. DNA for the CDR3: TGCAGTGCTAGGTGGCAGATCCAAGAGACCCAGTACTTC.

This clonotype was observed many times. The chain uses TRBV9 and TRBJ2-7; a weak D match, TRBD2 (5 bases). This CDR3 is built from 15 residues. Germline assignment: CDR1 SGDLS and CDR2 YYNGEE. Trimming cost V 0 bases and J 2 bases, with 12 bases left between them. DNA for the CDR3: TGTGCCAGCAGCGTAGGGGGTGACGGGACCTACGAGCAGTACTTC. Translated, it gives CASSVGGDGTYEQYF.

This clonotype was counted at least ten times. This chain connects TRBV6-2 or TRBV6-3 to TRBJ2-1, with 10 bases that match TRBD2. Germline trimming cut 6 bases from V and 2 bases from J; bases unmatched to any gene: 4. Germline CDR1 reads MNHEY; CDR2 reads SVGEGT. This CDR3 has 15 residues. CDR3 sequence: CASSRAGGTYNEQFF. CDR3 sequence (DNA): TGTGCCAGCAGCCGAGCGGGAGGGACCTACAATGAGCAGTTCTTC.

This clonotype was seen a handful of times. The chain is built from TRBV13 and TRBJ2-7; D perhaps matches TRBD2 (6 bases). Per the germline V gene, CDR1 is PRHDT and CDR2 is FYEKMQ (reference sequence). CDR3 length: 14 residues. V lost 2 bases to trimming and J lost 2 bases, with 10 bases between them. The CDR3 nucleotides read TGTGCCAGCAGCTTATTCGGGGGAACCTACGAGCAGTACTTC. It translates to CASSLFGGTYEQYF.

This clonotype was observed a handful of times. V is TRBV27 and J is TRBJ2-5; 7 bases agree with TRBD1. The trim removed 6 bases at V and 5 bases at J, leaving 9 bases unmatched. Germline V gene lookup returns CDR1 MNHEY and CDR2 SMNVEV (reference sequence). The CDR3 consists of 14 residues. The CDR3 DNA reads as TGTGCCAGCAGCAGACAGGGAAGCAAGGAGACCCAGTACTTC. Translation: CASSRQGSKETQYF.

The rearrangement joins TRBV28 to TRBJ2-7; D gene uncertain. Trimming removed 2 bases at V and 3 bases at J, with 8 bases between. The CDR3 length is 13 residues. CDR1 is MDHEN and CDR2 is SYDVKM in the germline V gene. The CDR3 nucleotides read TGTGCCAGCAGTTTAGACGGAAACTACGAGCAGTACTTC. Its translation is CASSLDGNYEQYF.

The chain carries TRBV19 and TRBJ1-2, with D uncertain. The CDR3 runs 14 residues. V gave up 1 base and J gave up 4 bases, with 10 bases separating them. From germline, CDR1 is LNHDA and CDR2 SQIVND (reference sequence). The CDR3 loop reads CASSIVGAVYGYTF. As DNA, the CDR3 is TGTGCCAGTAGTATAGTGGGAGCGGTCTATGGCTACACCTTC.